These T cell receptor beta chains were read from a single sample in a study of shared clonotypes between healthy human individuals. Clones were read by immunoSEQ multiplex PCR, and TCRdb kept only the in-frame ones, dropping some. The table has around 370,000 clones, 96% seen once. The sample comprised memory CD8+ T cells sorted from blood. These receptors were collected from a man aged 25-40 years in good health. The CDR3 runs from the conserved cysteine through the conserved F or W. The D gene is left open where the match is weak. Where a row states a size, it is once, few, many or the class of an expanded clone; other rows omit it.

CASSHRLAVTYEQYF	TGCGCCAGCAGCCATCGACTAGCGGTTACCTACGAGCAGTACTTC	NA	TRBD2	TRBV4-1	TRBJ2-7
CASSLEVAGVHTQYF	TGTGCCAGCAGTTTGGAGGTAGCGGGAGTTCATACGCAGTATTTT	NA	TRBD2	TRBV28	TRBJ2-3
CASSKNLAGGYNEQFF	TGTGCCAGCAGCAAAAACCTAGCGGGAGGATACAATGAGCAGTTCTTC	NA	TRBD2	TRBV6-6	TRBJ2-1
CASSLMVGETQYF	TGTGCCAGCAGCTTAATGGTGGGGGAGACCCAGTACTTC	NA	NA	TRBV7-3	TRBJ2-5
CASSPIQRGGPVDTQYF	TGTGCCAGCTCACCGATACAGCGGGGAGGGCCGGTAGATACGCAGTATTTT	NA	TRBD2	TRBV18	TRBJ2-3
CASSLVRPIGGYEQYF	TGTGCCAGCAGCTTAGTGCGGCCTATTGGGGGCTACGAGCAGTACTTC	NA	NA	TRBV11-2	TRBJ2-7
CASSLSPGTHSYEQYF	TGTGCCAGCAGTTTATCCCCCGGGACACACTCCTACGAGCAGTACTTC	NA	NA	TRBV28	TRBJ2-7
CASGVLPGDAYEQYF	TGCGCCAGCGGGGTTTTACCGGGAGACGCCTACGAGCAGTACTTC	NA	NA	TRBV5-1	TRBJ2-7
CASSQDPTTGLTYGYTF	TGCGCCAGCAGCCAAGACCCCACGACAGGGCTGACTTATGGCTACACCTTC	NA	TRBD1	TRBV4-1	TRBJ1-2
CASTPHGAGANVLTF	TGTGCCAGCACGCCTCATGGGGCTGGGGCCAACGTCCTGACTTTC	NA	NA	TRBV2	TRBJ2-6
CASSLTLAKNIQYF	TGTGCCAGCAGTTTAACCCTAGCCAAAAACATTCAGTACTTC	NA	NA	TRBV27	TRBJ2-4
CSVVLAGSYEQYF	TGCAGCGTTGTCCTAGCGGGCTCCTACGAGCAGTACTTC	once	TRBD2	TRBV29-1	TRBJ2-7
CSVVIGGRPTDTQYF	TGCAGCGTTGTCATAGGGGGCAGGCCCACAGATACGCAGTATTTT	NA	TRBD1	TRBV29-1	TRBJ2-3
CASSHRVLSYEQYF	TGCGCCAGCAGTCACAGGGTTCTCTCCTACGAGCAGTACTTC	NA	NA	TRBV4-1	TRBJ2-7
CASGPPGLAYNEQFF	TGTGCCAGCGGACCACCGGGACTAGCTTACAATGAGCAGTTCTTC	NA	TRBD2	TRBV6-5	TRBJ2-1
CSVDTSGRANEQFF	TGCAGCGTTGACACTAGCGGGAGGGCCAATGAGCAGTTCTTC	NA	TRBD2	TRBV29-1	TRBJ2-1
CASSPGPSGANVLTF	TGCGCCAGCAGCCCGGGACCGTCTGGGGCCAACGTCCTGACTTTC	NA	NA	TRBV4-1	TRBJ2-6
CASSLDFGGADYGYTF	TGTGCCAGCAGCTTGGATTTCGGGGGAGCGGACTATGGCTACACCTTC	once	NA	TRBV5-4	TRBJ1-2
CAWSGGNTIYF	TGTGCCTGGAGCGGGGGAAACACCATATATTTT	NA	NA	TRBV30	TRBJ1-3
CASSQPPAGANVLTF	TGCGCCAGCAGCCAACCCCCAGCTGGGGCCAACGTCCTGACTTTC	NA	NA	TRBV4-1	TRBJ2-6
CSVLNSGRALYEQYF	TGCAGCGTCCTAAACAGCGGGAGGGCCCTCTACGAGCAGTACTTC	NA	TRBD2	TRBV29-1	TRBJ2-7
CASSPSGAIYEQYF	TGTGCCAGCAGCCCGAGCGGAGCTATCTACGAGCAGTACTTC	NA	NA	TRBV4-2	TRBJ2-7
CASSKEGGRRNEKLFF	TGTGCCAGCAGCAAAGAGGGGGGGAGGCGTAATGAAAAACTGTTTTTT	NA	NA	TRBV21-1	TRBJ1-4
CASSLRGPGNTEAFF	TGTGCCAGCAGCTTACGCGGGCCGGGGAACACTGAAGCTTTCTTT	NA	NA	TRBV7-9	TRBJ1-1
CSAQEDYGYTF	TGCAGCGCTCAGGAGGACTATGGCTACACCTTC	NA	NA	TRBV29-1	TRBJ1-2
CASRRSFLNEQFF	TGTGCCAGCAGGCGGTCATTTCTCAATGAGCAGTTCTTC	NA	NA	TRBV2	TRBJ2-1
CASSLGTVYEQYF	TGTGCCAGCAGTTTAGGGACAGTGTACGAGCAGTACTTC	NA	TRBD1	TRBV27	TRBJ2-7
CASSVLGTYNEQFF	TGTGCCAGCAGTGTACTGGGAACCTACAATGAGCAGTTCTTC	NA	NA	TRBV25-1	TRBJ2-1
CSARKGAEAFF	TGCAGCGCCAGAAAGGGGGCTGAAGCTTTCTTT	NA	NA	TRBV29-1	TRBJ1-1
CASNGMSNQPQHF	TGTGCCAGCAACGGTATGAGCAATCAGCCCCAGCATTTT	few	NA	TRBV28	TRBJ1-5
CAISVAFEQGASEQFF	TGTGCCATCAGTGTAGCCTTCGAACAGGGGGCCAGTGAGCAGTTCTTC	NA	TRBD1	TRBV10-3	TRBJ2-1
CASSQAGANEQYF	TGTGCCAGCAGCCAAGCGGGAGCCAACGAGCAGTACTTC	NA	TRBD2	TRBV25-1	TRBJ2-7
CAIRTSAYEQYF	TGTGCCATCAGGACTAGCGCCTACGAGCAGTACTTC	NA	TRBD2	TRBV10-3	TRBJ2-7
CASRIRLTTSDTQYF	TGTGCCAGCAGGATACGACTTACGACAAGCGATACGCAGTATTTT	NA	NA	TRBV28	TRBJ2-3
CASSSDRGSGEQYF	TGTGCCAGCAGCTCGGACAGGGGTTCGGGGGAGCAGTACTTC	NA	TRBD1	TRBV7-9	TRBJ2-7
CASSSTSGSPGTQYF	TGTGCCAGCAGTTCGACTAGCGGGAGTCCTGGGACCCAGTACTTC	NA	TRBD2	TRBV6-5	TRBJ2-5
CASSSTLQETQYF	TGTGCCAGTAGTTCTACCCTCCAAGAGACCCAGTACTTC	NA	NA	TRBV19	TRBJ2-5
CASSQDRNPRGGQDTQYF	TGCGCCAGCAGCCAAGACCGGAATCCGAGGGGCGGGCAAGATACGCAGTATTTT	once	NA	TRBV4-1	TRBJ2-3
CASRSGLADTQYF	TGTGCCAGCAGATCAGGACTAGCAGATACGCAGTATTTT	NA	TRBD2	TRBV28	TRBJ2-3
CSAVPGVREYF	TGCAGTGCCGTCCCTGGTGTTCGGGAGTACTTC	NA	NA	TRBV20-1	TRBJ2-7
CASSLVFGTSGNTGELFF	TGTGCCAGCAGCTTAGTCTTTGGTACTAGCGGAAACACCGGGGAGCTGTTTTTT	NA	TRBD2	TRBV7-9	TRBJ2-2
CASSLGGTGSSYEQYF	TGCGCCAGCAGCTTGGGTGGTACAGGGAGCTCCTACGAGCAGTACTTC	NA	NA	TRBV5-1	TRBJ2-7
CASRGDGQETQYF	TGTGCCAGCAGGGGGGACGGGCAAGAGACCCAGTACTTC	NA	NA	TRBV2	TRBJ2-5
CASRNDSLDYGYTF	TGTGCCAGCCGAAACGACAGCCTCGACTATGGCTACACCTTC	NA	NA	TRBV28	TRBJ1-2
CASSPGGGLQPQHF	TGTGCCAGCAGCCCGGGAGGGGGCCTTCAGCCCCAGCATTTT	NA	TRBD1	TRBV28	TRBJ1-5
CASSLEPRYNEQFF	TGTGCCAGCAGCTTAGAACCACGGTACAATGAGCAGTTCTTC	NA	NA	TRBV11-2	TRBJ2-1